This TCR beta chain was documented in a study of blood T cell repertoires in COVID-19. Overall study: Material from acute and convalescent COVID-19 was sourced from the United States, Italy and Spain. Nucleic acid was either cDNA or gDNA, and it came from T cells, B-cell-depleted T cells, or PBMCs.

The CDR3 has 17 amino acids. The germline V gene encodes CDR1 MDHEN and CDR2 SYDVKM. V lost 3 bases and J lost 0, with 12 bases in between. Authors' processing steps: For nucleated cells, counts were estimated from reference gene primer amplification. TCRdb keeps only in-frame clones here, not all; method: immunoSEQ multiplex PCR. V, J and clone size are those of that table, while D and trimming were read from the DNA. The profile covers about 100,000 clones, with just under 80% appearing a single time and roughly a third taken by the ten largest. Sample: peripheral blood. This chain connects TRBV28 to TRBJ1-6; unclear D gene. The TCR comes from a man aged 65 to 85 with active or convalescent COVID-19. CDR3 amino acids: CASSFSRSSSYNSPLHF. For the CDR3, the DNA is TGTGCCAGCAGTTTTTCCCGATCCAGCTCCTATAATTCACCCCTCCACTTT.